The rows below give T cell receptor beta chains drawn from one sample of a study of cytomegalovirus exposure and HLA in healthy donors. Profiled with immunoSEQ multiplex PCR; TCRdb holds only in-frame clones, not every one. This table has around 350,000 clones, 75% to 90% appearing once. What was sequenced was PBMCs. These receptors came from a woman between 18 and 29 years old in good health and CMV-seronegative. CDR3s include the opening cysteine and the closing phenylalanine or tryptophan. D genes are given only for firm matches.

d_call j_call v_call cdr3_aa cdr3_nt
TRBD1 TRBJ2-2 TRBV25-1 CASSRTGDLGELFF TGTGCCAGCAGTCGGACAGGGGACCTCGGGGAGCTGTTTTTT
TRBD2 TRBJ2-1 TRBV5-1 CASSLTVAGGTEQFF TGCGCCAGCAGCTTGACGGTAGCGGGAGGAACTGAGCAGTTCTTC
NA TRBJ1-5 TRBV28 CASSLQYNQPQHF TGTGCCAGCAGTCTGCAGTACAATCAGCCCCAGCATTTT
NA TRBJ1-2 TRBV6-5 CASSPDSYGYTF TGTGCCAGCAGTCCGGACAGCTATGGCTACACCTTC
NA TRBJ1-2 TRBV28 CASSFGITVDGYTF TGTGCCAGCAGTTTCGGGATTACCGTAGATGGCTACACCTTC
TRBD1 TRBJ2-7 TRBV27 CASSSTRRPPAGTASYEQYF TGTGCCAGCAGTTCAACCCGCCGTCCACCTGCCGGGACAGCCTCCTACGAGCAGTACTTC
NA TRBJ2-7 TRBV28 CATSGTTYYEQYF TGTGCCACATCCGGGACAACCTACTACGAGCAGTACTTC
NA TRBJ2-1 TRBV7-9 CASSLNGGAARFSYNEQFF TGTGCCAGCAGCTTAAATGGGGGGGCAGCCCGTTTTTCCTACAATGAGCAGTTCTTC
NA TRBJ1-6 TRBV5-6 CASSFGGGYSPLHF TGTGCCAGCAGCTTCGGGGGAGGGTATTCACCCCTCCACTTT
TRBD1 TRBJ1-1 TRBV25-1 CASRAEGARTEAFF TGTGCCAGCAGAGCAGAGGGGGCCCGGACTGAAGCTTTCTTT
TRBD1 TRBJ2-2 TRBV4-2 CASSQMGQGYTGELFF TGTGCCAGCAGCCAAATGGGACAGGGATACACCGGGGAGCTGTTTTTT
NA TRBJ1-4 TRBV28 CASSFKSPGEKLFF TGTGCCAGCAGTTTTAAGTCCCCAGGGGAAAAACTGTTTTTT
NA TRBJ2-3 TRBV9 CASSVPGSDTQYF TGTGCCAGCAGCGTGCCAGGCTCAGATACGCAGTATTTT
NA TRBJ2-3 TRBV6-4 CASSDQGTDTQYF TGTGCCAGCAGTGACCAGGGAACAGATACGCAGTATTTT
TRBD2 TRBJ2-1 TRBV7-9 CASSFSPTSGGNEQFF TGTGCCAGCAGCTTTAGTCCGACTAGCGGGGGCAATGAGCAGTTCTTC
NA TRBJ2-1 TRBV27 CASRDAGLGQFF TGTGCCAGCAGGGACGCGGGCCTCGGGCAGTTCTTC
NA TRBJ2-5 TRBV7-6 CASSLVHLPLRYQETQYF TGTGCCAGCAGCTTAGTTCATTTACCTTTACGGTACCAAGAGACCCAGTACTTC
TRBD1 TRBJ1-1 TRBV28 CASSLLGDSHTEAFF TGTGCCAGCAGTTTGCTGGGGGACAGTCACACTGAAGCTTTCTTT
TRBD2 TRBJ2-3 TRBV28 CASSGGRSTDTQYF TGTGCCAGCAGCGGCGGGAGGAGCACAGATACGCAGTATTTT
NA TRBJ1-6 TRBV30 CASLGGAGQSSYNSPLHF TGTGCCTCCCTTGGCGGGGCAGGACAAAGCTCCTATAATTCACCCCTCCACTTT
TRBD2 TRBJ2-2 TRBV6-6 CASSYSGGLTGELFF TGTGCCAGCAGTTACAGCGGGGGACTCACCGGGGAGCTGTTTTTT
TRBD1 TRBJ1-4 TRBV27 CASRAAGGSNEKLFF TGTGCCAGCAGGGCGGCAGGGGGCTCGAATGAAAAACTGTTTTTT
TRBD2 TRBJ2-3 TRBV5-5 CASSFGLAGLPTDTQYF TGTGCCAGCAGCTTCGGACTAGCGGGACTTCCGACAGATACGCAGTATTTT
NA TRBJ2-3 TRBV5-4 CASSLGQSGDTQYF TGTGCCAGCAGCTTGGGTCAGTCCGGGGATACGCAGTATTTT
NA TRBJ2-1 TRBV27 CASAGVSSYNEQFF TGTGCCAGCGCCGGGGTGAGCTCCTACAATGAGCAGTTCTTC
NA TRBJ2-3 TRBV6-6 CASSSRRSTDTQYF TGTGCCAGCAGTTCGCGGCGGAGCACAGATACGCAGTATTTT
TRBD2 TRBJ2-1 TRBV10-3 CAISESWGGKVEQFF TGTGCCATCAGTGAGTCATGGGGGGGGAAGGTTGAGCAGTTCTTC
TRBD1 TRBJ1-2 TRBV25-1 CASSGGQGNYGYTF TGTGCCAGCAGTGGGGGACAGGGAAACTATGGCTACACCTTC